Below, one TCR beta chain is given with its context. Germline assignment: CDR1 SGHDT and CDR2 YYEEEE. V shed 4 bases, J shed 1 base, and the junction held 6 bases outside the gene matches. The CDR3 has 16 residues. The data were obtained in a study of blood T cell repertoires in COVID-19. The method was immunoSEQ multiplex PCR; TCRdb's version includes in-frame clones alone and lacks a portion of them. The sample has about 180,000 clones, more than 75% seen once; the top ten hold less than 1.5%. Those enrolled, adults aged roughly 18 to 89 years, came from about two dozen US areas. Which cohort a participant joined came from the clinical history participants gave.

Specimen: PBMCs or T cells enriched from blood (not recorded which). The clonotype originates from a human donor with acute COVID-19. The donor label of this sample is uncertain. This chain joins TRBV5-6 and TRBJ1-3; 9 bases are a match to TRBD1. The CDR3 sequence is CASSRGQGVSGNTIYF. The CDR3 region has the DNA TGTGCCAGCAGCCGGGGACAGGGTGTGTCTGGAAACACCATATATTTT.